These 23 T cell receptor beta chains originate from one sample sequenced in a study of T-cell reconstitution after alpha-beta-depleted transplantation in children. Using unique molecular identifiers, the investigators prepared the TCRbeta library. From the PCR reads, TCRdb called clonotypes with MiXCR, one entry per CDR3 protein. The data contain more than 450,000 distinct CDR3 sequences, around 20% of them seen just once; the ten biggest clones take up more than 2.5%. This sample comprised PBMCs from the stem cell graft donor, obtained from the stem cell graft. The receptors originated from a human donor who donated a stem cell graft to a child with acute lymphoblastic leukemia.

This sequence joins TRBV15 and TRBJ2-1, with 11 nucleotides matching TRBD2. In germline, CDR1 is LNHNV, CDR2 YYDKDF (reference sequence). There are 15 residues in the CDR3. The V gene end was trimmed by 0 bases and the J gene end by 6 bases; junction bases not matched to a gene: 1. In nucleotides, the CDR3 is TGTGCCACCAGCAGAGATGGACTAGCGGGCAATGAGCAGTTCTTC. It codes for CATSRDGLAGNEQFF.

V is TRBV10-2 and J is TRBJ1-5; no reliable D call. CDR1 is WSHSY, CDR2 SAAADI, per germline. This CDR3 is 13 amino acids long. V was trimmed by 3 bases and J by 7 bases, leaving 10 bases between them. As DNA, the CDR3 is TGCGCCAGCAGTGATTCCTCTGGGCAGCCCCAGCATTTT. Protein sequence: CASSDSSGQPQHF.

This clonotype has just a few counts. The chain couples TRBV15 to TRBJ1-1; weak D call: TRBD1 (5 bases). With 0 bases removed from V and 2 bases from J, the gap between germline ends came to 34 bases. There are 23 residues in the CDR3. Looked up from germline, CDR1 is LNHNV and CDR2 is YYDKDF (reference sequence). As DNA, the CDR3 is TGTGCCACCAGCAGAGATCGGGACGGCCCCTCTTACAACGGCCCGGCCACTAACACTGAAGCTTTCTTT. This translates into CATSRDRDGPSYNGPATNTEAFF.

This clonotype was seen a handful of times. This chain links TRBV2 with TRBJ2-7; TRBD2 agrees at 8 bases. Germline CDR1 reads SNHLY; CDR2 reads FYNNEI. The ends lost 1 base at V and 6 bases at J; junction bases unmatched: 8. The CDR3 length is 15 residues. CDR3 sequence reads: CASSEGSGGLSEQYF. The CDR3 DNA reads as TGTGCCAGCAGTGAAGGGAGCGGGGGCTTATCCGAGCAGTACTTC.

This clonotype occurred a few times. CDR3 nucleotide sequence: TGTGCCAGCAGCTGGGACTCCCCTGCCTATCAGACTAGCGCAACCTACAATGAGCAGTTCTTC. Protein: CASSWDSPAYQTSATYNEQFF. The rearrangement links TRBV27 to TRBJ2-1; the match to TRBD2 covers 8 bases. This CDR3 spans 21 amino acids. J was trimmed by 2 bases and V by 6 bases; bases with no gene match: 24. Germline V gene data show CDR1 as MNHEY and CDR2 as SMNVEV (reference sequence).

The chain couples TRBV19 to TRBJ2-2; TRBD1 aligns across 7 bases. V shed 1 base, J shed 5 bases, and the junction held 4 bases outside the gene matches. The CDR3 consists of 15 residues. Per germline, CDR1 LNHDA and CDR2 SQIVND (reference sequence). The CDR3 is CASSIGQGRTGELFF. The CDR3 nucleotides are TGTGCCAGTAGTATAGGACAGGGAAGAACCGGGGAGCTGTTTTTT.

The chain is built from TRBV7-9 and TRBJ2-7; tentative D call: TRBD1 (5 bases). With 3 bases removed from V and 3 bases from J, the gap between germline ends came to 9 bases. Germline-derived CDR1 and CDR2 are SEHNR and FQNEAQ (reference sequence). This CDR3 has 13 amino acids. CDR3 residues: CASSFDSYYEQYF. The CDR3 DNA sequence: TGTGCCAGCAGCTTTGACAGCTACTACGAGCAGTACTTC.

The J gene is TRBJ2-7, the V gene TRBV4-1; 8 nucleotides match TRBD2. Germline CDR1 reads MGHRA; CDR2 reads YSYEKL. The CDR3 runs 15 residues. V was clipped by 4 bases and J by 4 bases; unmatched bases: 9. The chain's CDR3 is CASSPPSGSGYEQYF. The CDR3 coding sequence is TGCGCCAGCAGCCCACCGAGCGGGAGTGGGTACGAGCAGTACTTC.

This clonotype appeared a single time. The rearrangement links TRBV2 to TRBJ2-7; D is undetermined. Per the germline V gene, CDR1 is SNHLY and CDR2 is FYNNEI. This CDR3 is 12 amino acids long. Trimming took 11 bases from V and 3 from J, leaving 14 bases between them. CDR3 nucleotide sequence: TGTGCCGCTACAGTGGGTGTCTACGAGCAGTACTTC. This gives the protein CAATVGVYEQYF.

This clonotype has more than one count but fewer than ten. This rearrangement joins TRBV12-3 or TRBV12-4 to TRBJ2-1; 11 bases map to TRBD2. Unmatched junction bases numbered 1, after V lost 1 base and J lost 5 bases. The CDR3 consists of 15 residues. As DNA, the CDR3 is TGTGCCAGCAGTTTAGGGGGACTAGCGGACAATGAGCAGTTCTTC. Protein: CASSLGGLADNEQFF.

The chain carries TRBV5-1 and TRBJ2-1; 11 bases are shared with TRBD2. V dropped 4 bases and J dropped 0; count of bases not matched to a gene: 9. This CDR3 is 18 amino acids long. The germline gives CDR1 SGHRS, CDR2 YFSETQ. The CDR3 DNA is TGCGCCAGCAGCGGCGGACTAGCGGGCCCGAGCTCCTACAATGAGCAGTTCTTC. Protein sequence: CASSGGLAGPSSYNEQFF.

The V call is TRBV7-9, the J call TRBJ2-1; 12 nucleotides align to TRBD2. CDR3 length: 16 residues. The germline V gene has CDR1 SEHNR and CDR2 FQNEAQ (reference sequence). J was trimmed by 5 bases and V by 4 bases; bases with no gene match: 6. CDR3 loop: CASSSLLAGGHNEQFF. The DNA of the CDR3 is TGTGCCAGCAGCTCCCTACTAGCGGGAGGTCACAATGAGCAGTTCTTC.

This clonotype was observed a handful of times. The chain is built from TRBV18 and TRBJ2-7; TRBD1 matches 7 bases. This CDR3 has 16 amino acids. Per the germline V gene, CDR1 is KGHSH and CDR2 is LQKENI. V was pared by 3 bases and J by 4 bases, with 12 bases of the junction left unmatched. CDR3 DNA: TGTGCCAGCTCACCTCGGAATACAGGGGAAGGGTACGAGCAGTACTTC. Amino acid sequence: CASSPRNTGEGYEQYF.

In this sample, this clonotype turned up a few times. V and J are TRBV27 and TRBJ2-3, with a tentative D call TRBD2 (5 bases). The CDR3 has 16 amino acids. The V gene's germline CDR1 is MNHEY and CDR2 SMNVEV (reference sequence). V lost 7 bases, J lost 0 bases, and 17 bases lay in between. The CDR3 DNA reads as TGTGCCAGCAAATCACTCCTAGCTTCTAGCACAGATACGCAGTATTTT. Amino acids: CASKSLLASSTDTQYF.

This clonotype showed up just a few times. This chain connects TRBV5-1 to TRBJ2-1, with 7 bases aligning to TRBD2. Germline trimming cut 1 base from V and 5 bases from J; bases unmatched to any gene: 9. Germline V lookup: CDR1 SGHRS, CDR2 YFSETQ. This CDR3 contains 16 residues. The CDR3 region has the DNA TGCGCCAGCAGCTTGCCAGGTCTAGCGGAGAACAATGAGCAGTTCTTC. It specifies CASSLPGLAENNEQFF.

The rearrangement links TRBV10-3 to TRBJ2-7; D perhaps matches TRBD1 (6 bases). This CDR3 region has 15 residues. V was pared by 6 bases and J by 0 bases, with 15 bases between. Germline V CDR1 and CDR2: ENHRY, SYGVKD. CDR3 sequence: CAISRTETSSYEQYF. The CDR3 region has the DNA TGTGCCATCAGCCGGACAGAGACGAGCTCCTACGAGCAGTACTTC.

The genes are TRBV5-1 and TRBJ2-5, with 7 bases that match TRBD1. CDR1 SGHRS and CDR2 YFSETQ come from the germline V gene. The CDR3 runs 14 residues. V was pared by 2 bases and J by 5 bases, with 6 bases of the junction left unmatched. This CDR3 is CASSFPGTAETQYF. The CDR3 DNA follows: TGCGCCAGCAGCTTCCCAGGGACAGCGGAGACCCAGTACTTC.

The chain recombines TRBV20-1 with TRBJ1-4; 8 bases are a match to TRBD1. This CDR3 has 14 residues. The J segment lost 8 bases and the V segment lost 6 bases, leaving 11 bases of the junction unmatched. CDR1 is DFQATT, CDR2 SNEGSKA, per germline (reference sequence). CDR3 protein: CSAGTRTGTEKLFF. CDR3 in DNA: TGCAGTGCCGGGACACGGACAGGGACAGAAAAACTGTTTTTT.

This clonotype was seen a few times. This chain's CDR3 is CASRGRTLYGYTF. The CDR3 DNA sequence: TGCGCCAGCAGAGGTCGGACCCTATATGGCTACACCTTC. The gene calls are TRBV4-1 and TRBJ1-2; D gene ambiguous. Trimming removed 6 bases at V and 5 bases at J, with 13 bases between. Germline V gene lookup returns CDR1 MGHRA and CDR2 YSYEKL. CDR3 length: 13 residues.

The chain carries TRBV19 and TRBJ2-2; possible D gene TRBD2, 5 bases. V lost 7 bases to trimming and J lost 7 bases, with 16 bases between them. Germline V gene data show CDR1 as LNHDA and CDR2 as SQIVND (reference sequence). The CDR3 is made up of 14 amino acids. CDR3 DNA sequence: TGTGCCAGTACCTCGGGCGGCCGGGGCGGGGAGCTGTTTTTT. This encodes CASTSGGRGGELFF.

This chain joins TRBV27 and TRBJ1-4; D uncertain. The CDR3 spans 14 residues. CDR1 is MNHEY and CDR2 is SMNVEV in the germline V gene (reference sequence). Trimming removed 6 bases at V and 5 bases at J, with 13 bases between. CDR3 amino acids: CASRSGPRNEKLFF. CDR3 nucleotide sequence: TGTGCCAGCAGAAGTGGGCCCCGAAATGAAAAACTGTTTTTT.

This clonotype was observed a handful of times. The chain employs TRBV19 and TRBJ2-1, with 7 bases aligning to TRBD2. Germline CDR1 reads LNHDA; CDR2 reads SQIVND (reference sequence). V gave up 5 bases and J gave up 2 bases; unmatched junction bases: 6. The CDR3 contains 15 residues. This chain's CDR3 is CASSESGNPYNEQFF. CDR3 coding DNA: TGTGCCAGTAGTGAGAGCGGGAACCCCTACAATGAGCAGTTCTTC.

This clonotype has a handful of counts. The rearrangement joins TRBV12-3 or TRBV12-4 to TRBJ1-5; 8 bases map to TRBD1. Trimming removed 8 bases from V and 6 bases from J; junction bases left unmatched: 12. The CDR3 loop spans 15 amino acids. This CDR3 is CASCLRQGAIQPQHF. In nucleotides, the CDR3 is TGTGCCAGCTGCCTTAGGCAGGGGGCGATTCAGCCCCAGCATTTT.